This T cell receptor (beta chain) was profiled in a study of a mutant IDH1 vaccine in newly diagnosed glioma. Study at large: Those enrolled had earlier been treated with radiotherapy, temozolomide, or both, mostly both. Whole-study results and caveats: The occurrence of vaccine-induced immune responses was seen in 93.3% of patients.

This table comes from immunoSEQ multiplex PCR, and its TCRdb copy is limited to in-frame clones, with some not included. The table has 98,000 or so clones, roughly 90% seen once; the top ten hold approximately 0.57%. Note on this clone: What it recognizes is unknown.

This CDR3 comprises 14 residues. From germline, CDR1 is SQVTM and CDR2 ANQGSEA. V lost 8 bases and J 3 bases, leaving 19 bases between the germline ends. Sample time point: baseline, week 1 (first vaccination visit). As to treatment: pre-vaccination baseline after standard-of-care therapy. New astrocytomas of WHO grade 3 or 4 that were IDH1-mutant and ATRX-lost were found in the donors. The rearrangement uses TRBV29-1 and TRBJ1-1, with D tentatively TRBD1 (6 bases). Sequencing used PBMCs, obtained from a glioma patient treated with radiotherapy, temozolomide or both. The clonotype was recovered from a woman between 50 and 59 years old with glioma. CDR3 bases: TGCAGCACCATCTCAGGGGCAGGGGACACTGAAGCTTTCTTT. Residues: CSTISGAGDTEAFF.